These T cell receptor beta chains were read from a single sample in a study of PD-1 blockade in classical Hodgkin lymphoma. Assay used: immunoSEQ multiplex PCR; TCRdb lists only in-frame clones, some missing. The table includes approximately 25,000 clones, 84% detected once. The sample in question was CD4+ T cells from blood, obtained at baseline. These receptors were collected from a human donor with classical Hodgkin lymphoma. Both conserved end residues are part of each CDR3. The D gene is left open where the match is weak. The size of a clone is reported for some rows only, either as once, few or many, or as a class for expanded clones.

cdr3_aa | cdr3_nt | clone_size | d_call | j_call | v_call
CASSLGGGAVAYEQFF | TGTGCCAGCAGCTTGGGCGGGGGGGCCGTTGCTTATGAGCAGTTCTTC | NA | TRBD2 | TRBJ2-1 | TRBV5-4
CASSATSGGPNEQFF | TGTGCCAGCAGTGCTACTAGCGGGGGACCCAATGAGCAGTTCTTC | NA | TRBD2 | TRBJ2-1 | TRBV2
CASSLASDREAFF | TGTGCCAGCAGCTTAGCGTCGGACAGGGAAGCTTTCTTT | NA | TRBD1 | TRBJ1-1 | TRBV7-2
CASSLHMNTEAFF | TGTGCCAGCAGCTTACACATGAACACTGAAGCTTTCTTT | NA | NA | TRBJ1-1 | TRBV7-2
CASSSSLYEQYF | TGCGCCAGCAGCTCCTCCCTCTACGAGCAGTACTTC | NA | NA | TRBJ2-7 | TRBV5-1
CSVGQGAGDEQFF | TGCAGCGTCGGACAGGGGGCTGGGGATGAGCAGTTCTTC | few | TRBD1 | TRBJ2-1 | TRBV29-1
CASSENRPRGAAREKLFF | TGTGCCAGCAGTGAGAATAGGCCCCGGGGGGCGGCGAGAGAAAAACTGTTTTTT | NA | NA | TRBJ1-4 | TRBV2
CASRRDYITDTQYF | TGTGCCAGCAGGAGGGACTACATCACAGATACGCAGTATTTT | once | TRBD2 | TRBJ2-3 | TRBV2
CASSDLLDQPQHF | TGTGCCAGCAGTGATTTGCTGGATCAGCCCCAGCATTTT | NA | NA | TRBJ1-5 | TRBV6-1
CASSHRVAGGRGTQYF | TGTGCCAGCAGCCACCGAGTCGCGGGGGGGCGGGGTACGCAGTATTTT | once | TRBD2 | TRBJ2-3 | TRBV7-2
CAWSSGARGAFF | TGTGCCTGGAGTTCGGGGGCGCGTGGAGCTTTCTTT | NA | NA | TRBJ1-1 | TRBV30
CASTAAGGSGNTIYF | TGTGCCAGCACCGCAGCAGGGGGCTCTGGAAACACCATATATTTT | once | NA | TRBJ1-3 | TRBV21-1
CAISESGQRQPQHF | TGTGCCATCAGTGAGTCGGGGCAGAGGCAGCCCCAGCATTTT | NA | NA | TRBJ1-5 | TRBV10-3
CATSRVRAEKLFF | TGTGCCACCAGCAGAGTCAGGGCAGAAAAACTGTTTTTT | NA | NA | TRBJ1-4 | TRBV15
CASSAGGPGTGELFF | TGCGCCAGCAGCGCGGGGGGGCCCGGCACCGGGGAGCTGTTTTTT | NA | TRBD2 | TRBJ2-2 | TRBV5-1
CATSEGAYEQYF | TGTGCCACCAGTGAGGGGGCCTACGAGCAGTACTTC | NA | NA | TRBJ2-7 | TRBV15
CASSPGGHDEKLFF | TGTGCCAGCAGCCCAGGGGGCCATGACGAAAAACTGTTTTTT | NA | TRBD1 | TRBJ1-4 | TRBV2
CASSLGDIHSYEQYF | TGTGCCAGCAGTTTAGGGGACATCCACTCCTACGAGCAGTACTTC | NA | NA | TRBJ2-7 | TRBV27
CASSVDGGAYNEQFF | TGTGCCAGCAGCGTAGACGGGGGCGCCTACAATGAGCAGTTCTTC | NA | NA | TRBJ2-1 | TRBV9
CASSISQMNTGELFF | TGTGCCAGTAGTATTAGCCAGATGAACACCGGGGAGCTGTTTTTT | NA | NA | TRBJ2-2 | TRBV19
CASRTSGGYEQYF | TGTGCCAGCCGCACTAGCGGGGGTTACGAGCAGTACTTC | NA | TRBD2 | TRBJ2-7 | TRBV2
CASSTSSYNSPLHF | TGTGCCAGCAGTACAAGCTCCTATAATTCACCCCTCCACTTT | NA | NA | TRBJ1-6 | TRBV6-5
CASSLESQGPQFF | TGTGCCAGCAGCTTAGAGTCACAGGGTCCGCAGTTCTTC | medium-sized | NA | TRBJ2-1 | TRBV7-9
CASSELHPYSNQPQHF | TGTGCCAGCAGTGAATTGCACCCTTATAGCAATCAGCCCCAGCATTTT | NA | NA | TRBJ1-5 | TRBV6-1
CASRGTPNLDGYTF | TGTGCCAGCAGAGGGACCCCGAACTTGGATGGCTACACCTTC | NA | NA | TRBJ1-2 | TRBV6-5
CASSARDWGETQYF | TGTGCCAGCAGTGCCCGGGACTGGGGGGAGACCCAGTACTTC | NA | NA | TRBJ2-5 | TRBV2
CASSFRSNYGYTF | TGTGCCAGCAGTTTTAGGAGCAACTATGGCTACACCTTC | few | NA | TRBJ1-2 | TRBV28
CASSLGGGAGETQYF | TGTGCCAGCAGCTTAGGGGGCGGGGCTGGGGAGACCCAGTACTTC | NA | NA | TRBJ2-5 | TRBV11-3
CASSVGLDSPGNTIYF | TGTGCCAGCAGCGTAGGGCTAGACAGTCCTGGAAACACCATATATTTT | NA | NA | TRBJ1-3 | TRBV9
CAWSSGQPTSTDTQYF | TGTGCCTGGAGTTCCGGACAGCCTACTAGCACAGATACGCAGTATTTT | NA | NA | TRBJ2-3 | TRBV30
CAISEFTEAGELFF | TGTGCCATCAGTGAGTTTACAGAAGCCGGGGAGCTGTTTTTT | NA | NA | TRBJ2-2 | TRBV10-3
CASSLRVAAYEQYF | TGTGCCAGCAGTTTACGCGTGGCGGCGTACGAGCAGTACTTC | NA | NA | TRBJ2-7 | TRBV28
CASSQDGGVFFYGYTF | TGTGCCAGCAGCCAAGACGGCGGGGTCTTCTTTTATGGCTACACCTTC | NA | NA | TRBJ1-2 | TRBV4-2
CASSSPNPNTEAFF | TGTGCCAGCAGCTCCCCCAACCCGAACACTGAAGCTTTCTTT | few | NA | TRBJ1-1 | TRBV7-8
CASSVQGNTEAFF | TGTGCCAGTAGTGTGCAAGGGAACACTGAAGCTTTCTTT | few | NA | TRBJ1-1 | TRBV19
CASSPDRASTGELFF | TGTGCCAGCAGCCCGGACAGGGCGAGCACCGGGGAGCTGTTTTTT | NA | TRBD1 | TRBJ2-2 | TRBV7-9
CATSRRRDEQYF | TGTGCCACCAGCCGCCGACGGGACGAGCAGTACTTC | NA | NA | TRBJ2-7 | TRBV15
CASSPPTGITEAFF | TGTGCCAGCTCACCACCGACAGGGATCACTGAAGCTTTCTTT | NA | TRBD1 | TRBJ1-1 | TRBV18
CASRLTQGDTEAFF | TGCGCCAGCAGATTAACACAAGGTGACACTGAAGCTTTCTTT | NA | NA | TRBJ1-1 | TRBV5-1
CASSGYRGNEQFF | TGTGCCAGCAGTGGGTACAGGGGGAATGAGCAGTTCTTC | NA | TRBD1 | TRBJ2-1 | TRBV6-1
CASGLGDRFLYEQYF | TGTGCTAGTGGTTTGGGGGACAGGTTCCTCTACGAGCAGTACTTC | NA | TRBD1 | TRBJ2-7 | TRBV12-5
CASSLIPTGELFF | TGCGCCAGCAGCTTGATTCCGACCGGGGAGCTGTTTTTT | NA | NA | TRBJ2-2 | TRBV5-1
CASSTTGSYRNEQYF | TGTGCCAGCAGTACTACAGGGTCTTATCGCAACGAGCAGTACTTC | few | NA | TRBJ2-7 | TRBV28
CASSANVGASEQYF | TGTGCCAGCAGCGCAAATGTTGGGGCTAGCGAGCAGTACTTC | NA | NA | TRBJ2-7 | TRBV9
CASSLGGGAKNIQYF | TGTGCCAGCAGTCTAGGGGGAGGAGCCAAAAACATTCAGTACTTC | NA | NA | TRBJ2-4 | TRBV9
CASSLDLGGYTF | TGTGCCAGCAGCTTAGATCTGGGGGGCTACACCTTC | NA | NA | TRBJ1-2 | TRBV11-3
CASTPSGGAGEQYF | TGTGCCAGCACCCCTAGCGGGGGGGCGGGGGAGCAGTACTTC | NA | TRBD2 | TRBJ2-7 | TRBV6-6